This entry features one TCR beta chain sequence. Its antigen is not known. The data were taken from a study of T cell responses to AZD1222 COVID-19 vaccine. Sequencing was performed with immunoSEQ multiplex PCR; in TCRdb, only in-frame clones are kept and a portion is missing. The sample consists of tens of thousands of clones, roughly 87% of them appearing once. The study, taken as a whole, reports: Spike-specific TCR breadth rose after two AZD1222 doses, and depth rose as well. Baseline seropositives among AZD1222 recipients totaled only six or seven.

The sample consisted of peripheral blood, taken 28 days after the second AZD1222 dose. This TCR was recovered from an adult who received the AZD1222 COVID-19 vaccine.

Here the CDR3 reads CASSFRGEQYF. The DNA for the CDR3 is TGTGCCAGCAGTTTCCGCGGTGAGCAGTACTTC. This chain links TRBV12-3 or TRBV12-4 with TRBJ2-7, with D unclear. With 3 bases removed from V and 7 bases from J, the gap between germline ends came to 7 bases. The length of the CDR3 is 11 residues.